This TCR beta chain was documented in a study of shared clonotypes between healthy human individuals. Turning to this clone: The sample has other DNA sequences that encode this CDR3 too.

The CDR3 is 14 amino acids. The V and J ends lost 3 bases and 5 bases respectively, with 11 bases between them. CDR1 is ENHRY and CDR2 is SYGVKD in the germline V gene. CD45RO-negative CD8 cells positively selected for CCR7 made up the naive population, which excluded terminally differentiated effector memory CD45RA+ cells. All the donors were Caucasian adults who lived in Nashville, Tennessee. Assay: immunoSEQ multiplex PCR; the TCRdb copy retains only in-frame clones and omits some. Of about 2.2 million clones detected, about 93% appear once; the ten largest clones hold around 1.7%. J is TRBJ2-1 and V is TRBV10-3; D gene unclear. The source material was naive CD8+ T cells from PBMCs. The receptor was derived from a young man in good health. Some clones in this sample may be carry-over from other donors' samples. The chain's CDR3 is CAISEPSTNNEQFF. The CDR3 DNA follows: TGTGCCATCAGTGAACCTTCCACGAACAATGAGCAGTTCTTC.